This is a list of T cell receptor beta chains from one sample in a study of T cells in Graves' hyperthyroidism and ophthalmopathy. Using its own MiXCR run on the multiplex PCR reads, TCRdb lists one record per CDR3 protein. In the table there are approximately 740,000 distinct CDR3 sequences, approximately 14% of which are singletons. The sequenced sample was blood. The receptors originated from a woman aged 18-29 years with Graves' hyperthyroidism. Both conserved end residues are part of each CDR3. The D gene is left open where the match is weak. Where a row states a size, it is once, few, many or the class of an expanded clone; other rows omit it.

v_gene,len,abundance,j_gene,d_gene,CDR3nt,CDR3aa
TRBV29-1,14,few,TRBJ2-7,.,TGCAGCGTGGAGGGGCCAGGGGGGGCCGGCGAGCAGTACTTC,CSVEGPGGAGEQYF
TRBV2,12,many,TRBJ1-1,.,TGTGCCAGTGGGATACAGGACGTTCAAGCTTTCTTT,CASGIQDVQAFF
TRBV20-1,14,many,TRBJ2-7,.,TGCAGTTGCCTCGGGGGACCCGATTTCCACGAGCAGTACTTC,CSCLGGPDFHEQYF
TRBV4-1,15,.,TRBJ1-5,.,TGCGCCAGCAGCCCTCAGGAGAATAGCAATCAGCCCCAGCATTTT,CASSPQENSNQPQHF
TRBV6-1,12,many,TRBJ2-5,TRBD2,TGTGCCAGCAGCGGACTAGAAGAGACCCAGTACTTC,CASSGLEETQYF
TRBV4-2,16,many,TRBJ1-5,TRBD1,TGTGCCAGCAGCCAAGTACAGGGGGATAGCAATCAGCCCCAGCATTTT,CASSQVQGDSNQPQHF
TRBV4-1,13,few,TRBJ1-4,.,TGCGCCAGCAGCCCGTCACAGGGAGGAAAACTGTTTTTT,CASSPSQGGKLFF
TRBV10-3,14,.,TRBJ2-7,.,TGTGCCATCAGTGAGAGGTCCCCAGCCTACGAGCAGTACTTC,CAISERSPAYEQYF
TRBV4-1,14,many,TRBJ1-5,.,TGCGCCAGCAGCCAAGTATCGGATAATCAGCCCCAGCATTTT,CASSQVSDNQPQHF
TRBV9,17,few,TRBJ1-4,TRBD1,TGTGCCAGCAGCGATTCCGGACAGGGGGGACCTAATGAAAAACTGTTTTTT,CASSDSGQGGPNEKLFF
TRBV19,15,.,TRBJ2-2,TRBD2,TGTGCCAGTAGTCAACTAGCGGGAGTGGTCGGGGAGCTGTTTTTT,CASSQLAGVVGELFF
TRBV5-1,14,.,TRBJ1-1,.,TGCGCCAGCAGCTTTGGGGGGCTGATGACTGAAGCTTTCTTT,CASSFGGLMTEAFF
TRBV24-1,14,many,TRBJ1-5,.,TGTGCCACCAGTGATTTGAGGACAGCCAAGCCCCAGCATTTT,CATSDLRTAKPQHF
TRBV20-1,12,.,TRBJ2-3,.,TGCAGTGCTAGTGGTACTAGCCTTACGCAGTATTTT,CSASGTSLTQYF
TRBV7-9,11,.,TRBJ2-5,.,TGTGCCAGCAGCTCACAATGGCCCCAGTACTTC,CASSSQWPQYF
TRBV6-1,15,many,TRBJ2-7,TRBD1,TGTGCCAGCAGTGAGCTGGACAGGGAAGGCTACGAGCAGTACTTC,CASSELDREGYEQYF
TRBV10-2,20,.,TRBJ2-4,TRBD2,TGCGCCAGCAGTGAGACGGGGCTAGCGGGAGGCCTACTAGCCAAAAACATTCAGTACTTC,CASSETGLAGGLLAKNIQYF
TRBV7-9,20,.,TRBJ2-7,TRBD2,TGTGCCAGCAGCTTAGCGCGGCGGGGACTAGCGGGGCGAATTTCCTACGAGCAGTACTTC,CASSLARRGLAGRISYEQYF
TRBV19,15,few,TRBJ1-5,.,TGTGCCAGTACCTCGGACGGCTATAGCAATCAGCCCCAGCATTTT,CASTSDGYSNQPQHF
TRBV4-2,15,.,TRBJ1-3,.,TGTGCCAGCAGCCAAGAGGTGGGCTCTGGGAACACCATATATTTT,CASSQEVGSGNTIYF
TRBV6-2/TRBV6-3,16,few,TRBJ1-5,TRBD1,TGTGCCAGCAGTATGGGACAGGGAGAGGGCAATCAGCCCCAGCATTTT,CASSMGQGEGNQPQHF
TRBV7-9,14,few,TRBJ2-5,TRBD2,TGTGCCAGCAGCTTAGGGACTAGCGGGAGGGCGGAGTACTTC,CASSLGTSGRAEYF
TRBV11-1,18,many,TRBJ2-1,TRBD2,TGTGCCAGCAGCTTAGAATGGCCTAGCGGGATAAAATACAATGAGCAGTTCTTC,CASSLEWPSGIKYNEQFF
TRBV7-6,16,few,TRBJ2-6,.,TGTGCCAGCAGCTCCGACGATTACTCTGGGGCCAACGTCCTGACTTTC,CASSSDDYSGANVLTF
TRBV9,14,.,TRBJ2-5,.,TGTGCCAGCAGCGTAGGAGGATTAGTGGAGACCCAGTACTTC,CASSVGGLVETQYF
TRBV30,13,few,TRBJ1-3,.,TGTGCCTGGCGGGGGCTCTCTGGAAACACCATATATTTT,CAWRGLSGNTIYF
TRBV7-8,17,.,TRBJ2-1,.,TGTGCCAGCAGCTTAGGGGCAGGGCCAGTCTCCTACAATGAGCAGTTCTTC,CASSLGAGPVSYNEQFF
TRBV27,15,.,TRBJ1-2,TRBD1,TGTGCCAGCAGTTCAGTAGGGACAGGGAACTATGGCTACACCTTC,CASSSVGTGNYGYTF
TRBV7-2,18,few,TRBJ1-1,TRBD1,TGTGCCAGCAGCTTAGTGCCCCCCGGGACAGGGATCGTCACTGAAGCTTTCTTT,CASSLVPPGTGIVTEAFF
TRBV13,14,many,TRBJ2-1,.,TGTGCCAGCAGCCGGGGGAGGTCCTACAATGAGCAGTTCTTC,CASSRGRSYNEQFF
TRBV14,17,many,TRBJ2-1,.,TGTGCCAGCAGCCAAGCAGGGGCGGGAGTGTGGTACAATGAGCAGTTCTTC,CASSQAGAGVWYNEQFF
TRBV2,13,.,TRBJ1-5,.,TGTGCCAGCAGTAAAAGGGAAAGCCAGCCCCAGCATTTT,CASSKRESQPQHF
TRBV7-2,18,few,TRBJ2-7,TRBD1,TGTGCCAGCAGCTTTTCCGGGACAGGGATCCTTCCAGGATACGAGCAGTACTTC,CASSFSGTGILPGYEQYF
TRBV15,19,.,TRBJ1-1,TRBD1,TGTGCCACCAGCAGAGCCAACAGGGGCTTTTCGCTCATGAACACTGAAGCTTTCTTT,CATSRANRGFSLMNTEAFF
TRBV2,14,few,TRBJ2-7,TRBD1,TGTGCCAGCATCAGACAGGGGGCCCCCTACGAGCAGTACTTC,CASIRQGAPYEQYF
TRBV27,12,few,TRBJ2-7,.,TGTGCCAGCGGGCCAGGTCGTGGGGAGCAGTACTTC,CASGPGRGEQYF
TRBV6-5,15,few,TRBJ2-3,TRBD1,TGTGCCAGCAGTTACTCGACAGGGGTCACAGATACGCAGTATTTT,CASSYSTGVTDTQYF
TRBV18,14,many,TRBJ1-4,.,TGTGCCAGCTCCGGGTACGGGGGTGATGAAAAACTGTTTTTT,CASSGYGGDEKLFF
TRBV5-5,15,many,TRBJ1-5,.,TGTGCCAGCAGCCGCGACATATTCCTTAATCAGCCCCAGCATTTT,CASSRDIFLNQPQHF
TRBV6-1,11,many,TRBJ2-3,.,TGTGCCAGCGTACAGGGTCATACGCAGTATTTT,CASVQGHTQYF
TRBV20-1,17,many,TRBJ2-1,TRBD2,TGCAGTGCTAGAGATTCCACTAGCGGGACCTTCTACAATGAGCAGTTCTTC,CSARDSTSGTFYNEQFF
TRBV4-2,17,.,TRBJ1-2,.,TGTGCCAGCAGCCCCCTTATAGCAGGGGCTTCCAACTATGGCTACACCTTC,CASSPLIAGASNYGYTF
TRBV11-2,15,.,TRBJ2-1,TRBD1,TGTGCCGGCAGCTTAGAAAGGGACAGGGGGGTTGAGCAGTTCTTC,CAGSLERDRGVEQFF
TRBV19,18,.,TRBJ2-2,TRBD2,TGTGCCAGTAGTTCGCGGACTAGCGGGAGGACGAACACCGGGGAGCTGTTTTTT,CASSSRTSGRTNTGELFF
TRBV4-2,20,.,TRBJ2-3,TRBD2,TGTGCCAGCAGCCAACCTCCTAGCGGGTCAAGCACTCCTAGCACAGATACGCAGTATTTT,CASSQPPSGSSTPSTDTQYF
TRBV30,17,.,TRBJ2-5,TRBD2,TGTGCCTGGAAAGGCGAGGGGGGGACTAGCGGGAGTGGGACCCAGTACTTC,CAWKGEGGTSGSGTQYF
TRBV7-9,15,.,TRBJ1-4,.,TGTGCCAGCAGCGAACTAACAGGGCTTAATGAAAAACTGTTTTTT,CASSELTGLNEKLFF